This T cell receptor beta chain is drawn from a study of patients and donors after allogeneic stem cell transplantation. This clonotype has a handful of counts. This CDR3 is built from 14 residues. CDR1 SGDLS and CDR2 YYNGEE come from the germline V gene. Trimming stripped 2 bases from V and 11 bases from J, with 16 bases between. A single record per CDR3 protein comes from TCRdb applying MiXCR to the RT-PCR reads. Altogether tens of thousands of distinct CDR3 sequences are present, around 49% being singletons, with the ten largest covering roughly two thirds. The TCR originated in a human donor who was either an allogeneic HSCT recipient or a stem cell or donor lymphocyte infusion donor (not recorded which). It is not recorded whose cells these are; they may come from a transplant donor. The rearrangement links TRBV9 to TRBJ1-4, with D possibly matching TRBD1 (5 bases). Sequenced sample: blood, either unsorted or a sorted T cell fraction (not recorded which). As DNA, the CDR3 is TGTGCCAGCAGCGTGACCAGGGAGATGGCGAAACTGTTTTTT. Translation: CASSVTREMAKLFF.